This record concerns one TCR beta chain sequence. Antigen: not known. This sample is drawn from a study of shared clonotypes between healthy human individuals. On the study more broadly: Per donor, CD8 memory used one plate, CD8 naive used two, CD4 memory used three and CD4 naive used three. Study-level results: Non-shared clonotypes had lower generation probabilities than those shared by all four donors.

Deletions cut 1 base from V and 4 bases from J, with 8 bases between. The CDR3 contains 13 residues. Germline lookup yields CDR1 SEHNR and CDR2 FQNEAQ (reference sequence). Repertoires were generated with immunoSEQ multiplex PCR, while TCRdb's copy carries only in-frame clones and drops some. The sample consists of around 650,000 clones, about 96% of them appearing once. The naive CD8 subset, CD45RO-negative cells positively selected for CCR7, excluded terminally differentiated effector memory CD45RA+ cells. Donation came from healthy HIV-negative adults that had no recent acute infections or vaccinations. Nashville, Tennessee was home to all donors, who were Caucasian adults.

The clonotype comes from a woman aged 30 to 39 in good health. V usage is TRBV7-9 and J usage is TRBJ2-7; D not resolved. Sequencing was done on a sample of naive CD8+ T cells sorted from blood. CDR3: CASSLVGLYEQYF. CDR3 DNA sequence: TGTGCCAGCAGCTTAGTAGGGTTGTACGAGCAGTACTTC.